Below are 15 T cell receptor beta chains sequenced from a single sample in a study of blood T cells in healthy people across ages. A second PCR of 7 to 11 cycles used a sample-barcoded 5' primer and a J-beta primer mix. TCRdb analysed the 5' RACE reads with MiXCR anew, one entry per CDR3 protein. The table lists about 1,400,000 distinct CDR3 sequences, 45% to 70% of them singletons. Sequences were obtained from blood. The receptors were gathered from a man aged 18 to 29 in good health.

The chain links TRBV20-1 to TRBJ2-3, with 8 bases that match TRBD2. Germline loops: CDR1 DFQATT, CDR2 SNEGSKA (reference sequence). The CDR3 has 16 residues. The J segment lost 7 bases and the V segment lost 1 base, leaving 13 bases of the junction unmatched. The CDR3 protein is CSARARGSGVMNTQYF. The CDR3 DNA reads as TGCAGTGCTAGAGCCCGTGGTAGCGGGGTTATGAATACGCAGTATTTT.

The genes are TRBV4-1 and TRBJ2-3, with TRBD2 matching 10 bases. V was pared by 1 base and J by 5 bases, with 9 bases of the junction left unmatched. Germline CDR1 and CDR2: MGHRA and YSYEKL. The CDR3 consists of 17 residues. CDR3 in amino acids: CASSQVGLAGVGDTQYF. CDR3 DNA: TGCGCCAGCAGCCAAGTCGGGCTAGCGGGAGTCGGAGATACGCAGTATTTT.

The chain links TRBV6-1 to TRBJ2-2; D might be TRBD2 (5 bases). The CDR3 runs 18 residues. Trimming pared 6 bases from V and 7 bases from J, leaving 27 bases between. CDR1 is MNHNS and CDR2 is SASEGT in the germline V gene. The CDR3 is CASSAPGFRGKGIGELFF. The CDR3 DNA reads as TGTGCCAGCAGCGCCCCGGGTTTCCGAGGGAAGGGAATCGGGGAGCTGTTTTTT.

The chain employs TRBV12-1 and TRBJ1-2. TRBV12-1 is labeled a pseudogene. This CDR3 has 13 residues. CDR3 nucleotide sequence: TGTGCCAGCAGCTCCGCGGGTATTGATGGCTACACCTTC. Translation: CASSSAGIDGYTF.

V gene TRBV2 combines with J gene TRBJ2-7; possible D gene TRBD2, 6 bases. V lost 6 bases to trimming and J lost 4 bases, with 16 bases between them. This CDR3 contains 14 residues. Germline CDR1 reads SNHLY; CDR2 reads FYNNEI. For the CDR3, the DNA is TGTGCCAGCAGCGAGCCCCTAGCGCGGTACGAGCAGTACTTC. It translates to CASSEPLARYEQYF.

V usage is TRBV6-2 or TRBV6-3 and J usage is TRBJ2-1, with D uncertain. The germline gives CDR1 MNHEY, CDR2 SVGEGT. Trimming removed 4 bases at V and 10 bases at J, with 14 bases between. This CDR3 region has 13 residues. CDR3 amino acids: CASSSHLNSEQFF. The CDR3 nucleotides are TGTGCCAGCAGTTCCCACCTGAATAGCGAGCAGTTCTTC.

This clonotype was found a few times. This chain connects TRBV4-1 to TRBJ2-5, with 7 bases identical to TRBD2. Germline V gene data show CDR1 as MGHRA and CDR2 as YSYEKL. The CDR3 totals 14 residues. Germline trimming cut 4 bases from V and 2 bases from J; bases unmatched to any gene: 4. The CDR3 sequence is CASSPGEGQETQYF. CDR3 bases: TGCGCCAGCAGCCCTGGGGAGGGGCAAGAGACCCAGTACTTC.

This clonotype has only one observation. The rearrangement joins TRBV7-2 to TRBJ2-7; perhaps TRBD2 as D (7 bases). Germline CDR1 is SGHTA and CDR2 is FQGNSA. The CDR3 is 16 residues long. V was cut by 5 bases and J by 0 bases, with 17 bases left in between. The CDR3: CASSPEGGLPSYEQYF. The CDR3 coding sequence is TGTGCCAGCAGCCCCGAGGGGGGGCTACCCTCCTACGAGCAGTACTTC. Complete variable domain (other parts from reference TRBV7-2 and TRBJ2-7): GAGVSQSPSNKVTEKGKDVELRCDPISGHTALYWYRQSLGQGLEFLIYFQGNSAPDKSGLPSDRFSAERTGGSVSTLTIQRTQQEDSAVYLCASSPEGGLPSYEQYFGPGTRLTVT.

J is TRBJ2-1 and V is TRBV6-6, with 14 bases lining up with TRBD2. The trim removed 6 bases at V and 6 bases at J, leaving 7 bases unmatched. Germline CDR1 reads MNHNY; CDR2 reads SVGAGI (reference sequence). The CDR3 is 16 amino acids. The CDR3 is CASRDSGLAGGNEQFF. Written as DNA, the CDR3 is TGTGCCAGCAGGGACTCCGGACTAGCGGGAGGCAATGAGCAGTTCTTC.

This sequence joins TRBV5-1 and TRBJ2-7, with 16 bases fitting TRBD2. Germline V gene data show CDR1 as SGHRS and CDR2 as YFSETQ. The CDR3 consists of 15 residues. J lost 12 bases, V lost 4 bases, and 10 bases had no gene match. The CDR3 nucleotides read TGCGCCAGCAGCACCGGGACTAGCGGGAGGGAAAACATGTACTTC. It specifies CASSTGTSGRENMYF. The full variable domain, rest sourced from reference TRBV5-1 and TRBJ2-7, is KAGVTQTPRYLIKTRGQQVTLSCSPISGHRSVSWYQQTPGQGLQFLFEYFSETQRNKGNFPGRFSGRQFSNSRSEMNVSTLELGDSALYLCASSTGTSGRENMYFGPGTRLTVT.

This clonotype was seen a handful of times. The chain combines TRBV29-1 with TRBJ2-7; D may correspond to TRBD1 or TRBD2 (5 bases each). This CDR3 comprises 14 residues. Trimming took 5 bases from V and 3 from J, leaving 17 bases between them. Germline V CDR1 and CDR2: SQVTM, ANQGSEA. The CDR3 nucleotides are TGCAGCGTTCTTCACCCGGGACGGGACTACGAGCAGTACTTC. The encoded protein is CSVLHPGRDYEQYF.

In its sample, this clonotype was seen a few times. V usage is TRBV29-1 and J usage is TRBJ1-6, with D possibly being TRBD1 (6 bases). Looked up from germline, CDR1 is SQVTM and CDR2 is ANQGSEA. The CDR3 contains 15 residues. Trimming removed 8 bases at V and 1 base at J, with 15 bases between. For the CDR3, the DNA is TGCAGCACCGAAGAGGGGGGGTCCTATAATTCACCCCTCCACTTT. Protein product: CSTEEGGSYNSPLHF. Combining the CDR3 with reference TRBV29-1 and TRBJ1-6 gives the whole variable domain SAVISQKPSRDICQRGTSLTIQCQVDSQVTMMFWYRQQPGQSLTLIATANQGSEATYESGFVIDKFPISRPNLTFSTLTVSNMSPEDSSIYLCSTEEGGSYNSPLHFGNGTRLTVT.

This clonotype was detected once. The V call is TRBV6-4, the J call TRBJ2-7; D gene uncertain. V was shortened by 4 bases and J by 6 bases, with 19 bases between the two germline ends. Germline CDR1 is MRHNA and CDR2 is SNTAGT. The CDR3 extends over 15 amino acids. CDR3 DNA sequence: TGTGCCAGCAGTGGCCCGGAGACAAGACCCTTCGAGCAGTACTTC. Translating gives CASSGPETRPFEQYF.

This clonotype was seen a handful of times. V and J are TRBV29-1 and TRBJ2-7, with TRBD1 identical over 7 bases. CDR3 length: 13 residues. With 7 bases clipped from V and 5 bases from J, the junction kept 11 bases outside the gene matches. CDR1 and CDR2 (germline): SQVTM, ANQGSEA. The CDR3 region is CSASEQGQHEQYF. The CDR3 DNA sequence: TGCAGCGCGTCGGAACAGGGACAGCACGAGCAGTACTTC.

The chain couples TRBV5-1 to TRBJ2-5, with 8 bases matching TRBD2. The CDR3 loop spans 15 amino acids. J gave up 11 bases and V 0 bases, and 12 bases lay outside the gene matches. CDR1 and CDR2 from the germline V gene are SGHRS and YFSETQ. DNA for the CDR3: TGCGCCAGCAGCTTGGGGGTTAGCGGGAACAATGAGCAGTACTTC. This sequence encodes CASSLGVSGNNEQYF.